This T cell receptor (beta chain) was obtained from a study of T-cell memory formation after mild COVID-19. Looking at the study overall: TCR clusters largely stayed donor specific. Findings of the study overall: A second wave expanding day 15 to 37 was CD4+-biased; contracting clones were balanced.

The CDR3 has 17 amino acids. After removal of 5 bases from V and 3 bases from J, the junction contained 7 bases not matched to a gene. In germline, CDR1 is SGHTA, CDR2 FQGNSA. In regard to this clonotype: Its antigen is as yet unknown.

TCRdb reprocessed the 5' RACE reads via MiXCR and lists one record per CDR3 protein. The data contain around 200,000 distinct CDR3 sequences, approximately 18% of them seen just once; the ten biggest clones take up 3.9%. The receptor comes from a man between 18 and 35 years old who had mild COVID-19 (a few samples of this study predate the infection). Cell type and time point are not known. Sequencing used PBMCs or a T cell subset sorted from them (not recorded which). The gene calls are TRBV7-2 and TRBJ2-3; 14 nucleotides match TRBD2. The CDR3 sequence: CASSLTGTSGGTDTQYF. CDR3 nucleotide sequence: TGTGCCAGCAGCCTTACCGGGACTAGCGGGGGTACAGATACGCAGTATTTT. Full variable domain (rest looked up from reference TRBV7-2 and TRBJ2-3): GAGVSQSPSNKVTEKGKDVELRCDPISGHTALYWYRQSLGQGLEFLIYFQGNSAPDKSGLPSDRFSAERTGGSVSTLTIQRTQQEDSAVYLCASSLTGTSGGTDTQYFGPGTRLTVL.